This TCR beta chain was found in a study of blood T cell repertoires in COVID-19 (dated by TCRdb to the early 2020s). At the level of the whole study: Collaborator samples came from the United States, Italy and Spain and covered acute and convalescent phases of COVID-19. Sample metadata almost always included a de-identified subject ID, COVID-19 status, age in years and sex. The samples were drawn from the first 160 participants of the ongoing ImmuneRACE study and from 1,254 subjects provided by 6 global collaborators. Subjects who had been exposed to COVID-19, were actively infected with it, or had recovered from it provided the deeply sampled blood TCRbeta repertoires that made up the dataset. Where HLA class I and class II types were available, the types were taken from metadata supplied by the sample provider, not from assay-based typing. The prospective study material was composed of cDNA or gDNA derived from T cells, B-cell-depleted T cells, or PBMCs. A freely available public database, intended as a resource for researchers studying the immune response to SARS-CoV-2, is where the repertoires were released. Findings and caveats that apply to the study as a whole: How much clinical and demographic metadata was included differed by source and by participant, and the metadata was provided uncurated.

TCRbeta CDR3 regions were amplified from genomic DNA by means of the immunoSEQ Assay, a bias-controlled multiplex PCR. In the original analysis: The number of nucleated cells in each sample was estimated from the amplification of reference gene primers within the assay. To quantify the absolute abundance of each unique TCRbeta CDR3 rearrangement, sequence reads were collapsed and filtered. For each sample, productive Simpson clonality was calculated as the square root of Simpson's diversity index across productive rearrangements. TCRdb retrieved this table from immuneACCESS and kept in-frame rearrangements only. Not all clones are present; in checked studies, unresolved V genes account for under half, and no reason is known for the remainder. That table furnishes V, J and clone size, whereas the DNA furnished D and trimming. This sample gives about 130,000 clones in total; about 89% of them show up just once. Around 4.2% of the sample goes to the ten largest clones.

The CDR3 contains 12 residues, cysteine and phenylalanine counted. Solely the CDR3 DNA is kept, with 36 bases framed from the first base. V was cut back by 1 base and J by 5 bases, leaving a gap of 5 bases between them. Reading the germline V gene gives CDR1 SGHDN and CDR2 FVKESK. One collaborating source in Seattle enrolled patients while the patients were actively infected and followed the patients over time throughout the course of disease. Whole blood was collected in K2EDTA tubes by collaborating institutions according to the institutions' own protocols. For TCRbeta analysis, collaborators shipped samples in one of three forms: frozen whole blood, isolated PBMCs, or DNA extracted from either of those sample types. With respect to this clone: It has no known antigen specificity. Base quality data are lacking; no much larger clone is found one base away.

The sequenced sample was peripheral blood. The chain uses TRBV14 and TRBJ1-1; the D gene lacks a confident call. This TCR derives from a man in his sixties with COVID-19, enrolled during active disease. Here the CDR3 is given as CASSQGSTEAFF. The bases are TGTGCCAGCAGCCAAGGTTCAACTGAAGCTTTCTTT.